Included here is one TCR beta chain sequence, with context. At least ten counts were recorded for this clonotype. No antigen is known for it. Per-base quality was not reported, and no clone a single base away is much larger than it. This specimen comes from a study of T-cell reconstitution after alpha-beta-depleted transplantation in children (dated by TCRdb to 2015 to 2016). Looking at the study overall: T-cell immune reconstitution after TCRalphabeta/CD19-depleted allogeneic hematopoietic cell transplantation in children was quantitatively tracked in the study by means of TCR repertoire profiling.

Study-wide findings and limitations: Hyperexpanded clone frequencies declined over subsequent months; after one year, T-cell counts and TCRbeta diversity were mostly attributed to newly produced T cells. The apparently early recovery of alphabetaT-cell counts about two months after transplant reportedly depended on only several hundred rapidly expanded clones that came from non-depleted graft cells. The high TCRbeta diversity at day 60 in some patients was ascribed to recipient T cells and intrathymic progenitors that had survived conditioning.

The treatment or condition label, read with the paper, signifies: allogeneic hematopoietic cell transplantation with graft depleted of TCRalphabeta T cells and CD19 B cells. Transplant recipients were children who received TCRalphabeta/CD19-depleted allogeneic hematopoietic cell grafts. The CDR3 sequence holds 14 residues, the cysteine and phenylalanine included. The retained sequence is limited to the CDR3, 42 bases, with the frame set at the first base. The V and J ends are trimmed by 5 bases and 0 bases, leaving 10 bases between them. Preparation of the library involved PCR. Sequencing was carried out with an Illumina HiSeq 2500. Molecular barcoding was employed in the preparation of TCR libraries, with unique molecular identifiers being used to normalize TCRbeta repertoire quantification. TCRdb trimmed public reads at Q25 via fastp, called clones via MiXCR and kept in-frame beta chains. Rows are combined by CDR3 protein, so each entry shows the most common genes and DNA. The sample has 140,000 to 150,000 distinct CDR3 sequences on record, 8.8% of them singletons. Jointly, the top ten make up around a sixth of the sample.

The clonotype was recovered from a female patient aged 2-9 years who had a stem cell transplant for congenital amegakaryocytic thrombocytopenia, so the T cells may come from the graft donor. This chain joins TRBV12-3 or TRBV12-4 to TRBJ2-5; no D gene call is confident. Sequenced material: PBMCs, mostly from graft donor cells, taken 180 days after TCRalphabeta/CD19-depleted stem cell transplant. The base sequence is TGTGCCAGCAGTCCCAGCGAAAACCAAGAGACCCAGTACTTC. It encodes CASSPSENQETQYF.